This TCR beta chain was retrieved from a study of blood T cells in healthy people across ages. Study results and limitations: Older age went with lower TCR beta diversity per million T cells, in a roughly linear way.

CDR3 length equals 16 residues. Per germline, CDR1 MNHNY and CDR2 SVGAGI (reference sequence). Losses at the gene ends were 7 bases for V and 12 bases for J; bases not matched to a gene: 13. Together with a sample-barcoded 5' primer, a J-beta primer mix was included in a second PCR lasting about 6 to 11 cycles. Carrying 12 random nucleotides, a template-switch adaptor labeled each individual cDNA molecule. Each CDR3 protein is one row after TCRdb ran MiXCR on the 5' RACE reads. In the table there are over 1,500,000 distinct CDR3 sequences, about two fifths of which are singletons. Details on this clonotype: Its matching antigen is unknown.

The sequencing sample was made of blood. The sequence was collected from a human donor in good health. This rearrangement joins TRBV6-6 to TRBJ2-1; TRBD2 agrees at 15 bases. CDR3 nucleotide sequence: TGTGCCAGCACCATAACCCGGACTAGCGGGGGGGTTTCGCAGTTCTTC. It encodes CASTITRTSGGVSQFF.